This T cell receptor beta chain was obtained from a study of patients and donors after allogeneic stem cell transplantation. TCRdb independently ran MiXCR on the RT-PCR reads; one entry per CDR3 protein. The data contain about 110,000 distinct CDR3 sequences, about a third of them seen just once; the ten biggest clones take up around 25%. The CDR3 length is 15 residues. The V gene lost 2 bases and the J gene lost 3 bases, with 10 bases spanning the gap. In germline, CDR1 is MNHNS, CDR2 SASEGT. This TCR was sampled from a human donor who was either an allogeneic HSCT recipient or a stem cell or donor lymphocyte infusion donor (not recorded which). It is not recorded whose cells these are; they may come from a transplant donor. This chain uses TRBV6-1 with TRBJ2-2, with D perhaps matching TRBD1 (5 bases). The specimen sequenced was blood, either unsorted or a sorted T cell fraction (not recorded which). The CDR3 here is CASSEPGSHTGELFF. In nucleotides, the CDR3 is TGTGCCAGCAGTGAACCAGGGTCACACACCGGGGAGCTGTTTTTT.